Listed below are T cell receptor beta chains from one sample, sequenced in a study of shared clonotypes between healthy human individuals. Method: immunoSEQ multiplex PCR; TCRdb's copy keeps in-frame clones and lacks some. Of roughly 1 million clones listed, approximately 68% were seen once; the top ten hold roughly 1.5%. Sequencing used memory CD4+ T cells sorted from blood. All receptors come from a man between 18 and 29 years old in good health. CDR3s include the opening cysteine and the closing phenylalanine or tryptophan. The D gene is left open where the match is weak. Only some rows state a clone size, as once, few, many or a class for expanded clones.

TRBJ2-6	NA	TRBV6-6	NA	15	TGTGCCAGCAGGTATCGGGAGCCTGGGGCCAACGTCCTGACTTTC	CASRYREPGANVLTF
TRBJ2-7	TRBD1	TRBV6-5	NA	14	TGTGCCAGCACCAAGGGGACAGGGGTTTACGAGCAGTACTTC	CASTKGTGVYEQYF
TRBJ1-5	TRBD1	TRBV28	NA	15	TGTGCCAGCAGTGGGACAGGGTTTGGCAATCAGCCCCAGCATTTT	CASSGTGFGNQPQHF
TRBJ1-1	TRBD1	TRBV6-1	NA	15	TGTGCCAGCAGGGATAGACAGGGTTTGAACACTGAAGCTTTCTTT	CASRDRQGLNTEAFF
TRBJ2-1	TRBD1	TRBV29-1	NA	13	TGCAGCGTAGAACAGGGGGCCGGGAATGAGCAGTTCTTC	CSVEQGAGNEQFF
TRBJ2-1	TRBD2	TRBV2	NA	18	TGTGCCAGTGGGGTCGGGACTAGTCTGTACGTGAGAGAGAATGAGCAGTTCTTC	CASGVGTSLYVRENEQFF
TRBJ1-6	NA	TRBV28	NA	15	TGTGCCAGCACGGGGGGGGGCACCCTTAATTCACCCCTCCACTTT	CASTGGGTLNSPLHF
TRBJ1-4	TRBD1	TRBV15	few	18	TGTGCCACCAGCAGAGGGACAGGCGGGAGGTCGACTAATGAAAAACTGTTTTTT	CATSRGTGGRSTNEKLFF
TRBJ2-5	NA	TRBV5-1	NA	15	TGCGCCAGCAGCCTACAGGGACCAACAGCCGGGGCCCAGTACTTC	CASSLQGPTAGAQYF
TRBJ2-2	TRBD2	TRBV4-1	few	21	TGCGCCAGCAGCCACTCAGGACTAGCGGTCGTCCTTGGGCCCCCCCCCGGGGAGCTGTTTTTT	CASSHSGLAVVLGPPPGELFF
TRBJ1-1	NA	TRBV5-1	large	15	TGCGCCAGCAGTCCCTATGGGACGGTGAACACTGAAGCTTTCTTT	CASSPYGTVNTEAFF
TRBJ2-2	NA	TRBV7-9	NA	15	TGTGCCAGCAGCTTAGCTAGGCCGAACACCGGGGAGCTGTTTTTT	CASSLARPNTGELFF
TRBJ2-7	NA	TRBV12-1	NA	14	TGTGCCAGCAGCTTTGAGGGGGCATGGTGCGAGCAGTACTTC	CASSFEGAWCEQYF
TRBJ2-4	NA	TRBV7-9	NA	13	TGTGCCAGCAGCTACCCACCCCCCGACATTCAGTACTTC	CASSYPPPDIQYF
TRBJ2-7	NA	TRBV11-2	NA	13	TGTGCCAGCAGCCGGCCTGGCTCCTACGAGCAGTACTTC	CASSRPGSYEQYF
TRBJ2-3	TRBD2	TRBV2	few	15	TGTGCCAGCAGTGTGCAAGGACTAGCTTTAGATACGCAGTATTTT	CASSVQGLALDTQYF
TRBJ2-3	TRBD2	TRBV7-9	once	16	TGTGCCAGCAGTCCATCCGGGAGGCTCCTCACAGATACGCAGTATTTT	CASSPSGRLLTDTQYF
TRBJ2-5	NA	TRBV5-1	NA	14	TGCGCCAGCAGCTTGGTGGCTAGCGATGAGACCCAGTACTTC	CASSLVASDETQYF
TRBJ1-6	NA	TRBV7-2	NA	13	TGTGCCAGCAGTGAGGCCTATAATTCACCCCTCCACTTT	CASSEAYNSPLHF
TRBJ2-1	NA	TRBV7-9	NA	15	TGTGCCAGCAGCCCCTTTGCTAGCGCCTACAATGAGCAGTTCTTC	CASSPFASAYNEQFF
TRBJ1-3	NA	TRBV10-3	NA	14	TGTGCCAGCAGGGTTTCAAGCTCTGGAAACACCATATATTTT	CASRVSSSGNTIYF
TRBJ2-3	NA	TRBV9	NA	13	TGTGCCAGCAGCGCTAGATCTGGAGATACGCAGTATTTT	CASSARSGDTQYF
TRBJ1-6	TRBD1	TRBV5-1	once	15	TGCGCCAGCAGCCCGGGGACAGGGAAAAATTCACCCCTCCACTTT	CASSPGTGKNSPLHF
TRBJ2-2	NA	TRBV6-1	NA	15	TGTGCCAGCAATCCAACCGACTCGTACACCGGGGAGCTGTTTTTT	CASNPTDSYTGELFF
TRBJ2-5	TRBD2	TRBV2	NA	14	TGTGCCAGCAGTTTGATGGGGGGGATAGAGACCCAGTACTTC	CASSLMGGIETQYF
TRBJ2-7	NA	TRBV11-2	NA	14	TGTGCCAGCAGCCCAAACCTACGCTCCTACGAGCAGTACTTC	CASSPNLRSYEQYF
TRBJ1-2	NA	TRBV28	few	14	TGTGCCAGCAGTTTATCCCTGGTACACTATGGCTACACCTTC	CASSLSLVHYGYTF